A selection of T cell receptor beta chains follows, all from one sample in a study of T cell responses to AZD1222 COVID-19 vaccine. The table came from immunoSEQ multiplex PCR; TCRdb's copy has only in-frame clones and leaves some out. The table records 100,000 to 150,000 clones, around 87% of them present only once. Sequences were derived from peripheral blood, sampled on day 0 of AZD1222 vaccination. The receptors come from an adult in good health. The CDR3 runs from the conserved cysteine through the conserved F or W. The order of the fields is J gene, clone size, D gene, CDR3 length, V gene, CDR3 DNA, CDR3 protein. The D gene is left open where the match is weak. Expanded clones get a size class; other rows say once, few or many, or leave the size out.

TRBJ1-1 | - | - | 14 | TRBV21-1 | TGTGCCAGCAGCAAAGAGGAGATGAACACTGAAGCTTTCTTT | CASSKEEMNTEAFF
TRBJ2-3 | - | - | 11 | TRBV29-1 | TGCAGCGTTGTCCGCGCAGATACGCAGTATTTT | CSVVRADTQYF
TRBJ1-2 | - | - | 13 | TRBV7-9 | TGTGCCAGCAGCGAGGGCCCTAACTATGGCTACACCTTC | CASSEGPNYGYTF
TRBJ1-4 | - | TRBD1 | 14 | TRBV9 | TGTGCCAGCAGCGTAGTAGGGGACAGTGAAAAACTGTTTTTT | CASSVVGDSEKLFF
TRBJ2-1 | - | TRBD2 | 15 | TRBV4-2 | TGTGCCAGCAGCCAAGAGACAGCGGGGGGCAATGAGCAGTTCTTC | CASSQETAGGNEQFF
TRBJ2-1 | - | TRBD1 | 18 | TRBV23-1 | TGCGCCAGCAGTCCTAGGACAGGGGGCTACCCCTATTACAATGAGCAGTTCTTC | CASSPRTGGYPYYNEQFF
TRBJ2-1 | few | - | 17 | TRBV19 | TGTGCCAGTAGTATGGGGGCTGGCGTGCGGGACTACAATGAGCAGTTCTTC | CASSMGAGVRDYNEQFF
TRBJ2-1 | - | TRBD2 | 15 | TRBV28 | TGTGCCAGCAGTTTCGGACTAGCGGGTAAGAATGAGCAGTTCTTC | CASSFGLAGKNEQFF
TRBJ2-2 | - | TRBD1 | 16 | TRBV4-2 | TGTGCCAGCAGCCTGACCGGGACAGCCCGCACCGGGGAGCTGTTTTTT | CASSLTGTARTGELFF
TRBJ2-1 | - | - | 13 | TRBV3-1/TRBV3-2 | TGTGCCAGCAGCCAAATCAGCGGGAATGAGCAGTTCTTC | CASSQISGNEQFF
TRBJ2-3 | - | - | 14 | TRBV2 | TGTGCCAGCAGTGAAGCGGACAGACTAGATACGCAGTATTTT | CASSEADRLDTQYF
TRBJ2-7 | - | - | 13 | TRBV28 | TGTGCCAGCAGTTTGGGGCGGTTCTACGAGCAGTACTTC | CASSLGRFYEQYF
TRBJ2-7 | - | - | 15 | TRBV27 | TGTGCCAGCAGTTTTGGCAGGGGATCAGGCTACGAGCAGTACTTC | CASSFGRGSGYEQYF
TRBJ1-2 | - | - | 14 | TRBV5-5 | TGTGCCAGCAGCTCCGGACCAGAGGAATTTGGCTACACCTTC | CASSSGPEEFGYTF
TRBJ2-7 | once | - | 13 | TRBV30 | TGTGCCTGGAGGTTTATACCGACGGGGGAGCAGTACTTC | CAWRFIPTGEQYF
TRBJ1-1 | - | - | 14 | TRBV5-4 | TGTGCCAGCAGCGAGACCGGGACTAACACTGAAGCTTTCTTT | CASSETGTNTEAFF